Listed below are T cell receptor beta chains from one sample, sequenced in a study of blood T cell repertoires in COVID-19. Only in-frame clones appear in the TCRdb table, and some are missing; sequencing was by immunoSEQ multiplex PCR. The sample shows about 150,000 clones, roughly nine tenths of them seen only once. Sequencing input: PBMCs or T cells enriched from blood (not recorded which). The source of these receptors is a woman aged 35 to 49 who had been exposed to COVID-19. The CDR3 runs from the conserved cysteine through the conserved F or W. D genes are given only for firm matches. A clone size is listed for some rows: how often the clone was seen (once, few, many), or a class if it is expanded.

TRBV7-6	-	TRBJ1-4	-	TGTGCCAGCAGCTCAGGACTCTATAAGGTTGAAAAACTGTTTTTT	CASSSGLYKVEKLFF
TRBV6-1	-	TRBJ2-1	TRBD1	TGTGCCAGCAGTTCCGGGACAGGGGACAATGAGCAGTTCTTC	CASSSGTGDNEQFF
TRBV7-6	-	TRBJ2-5	TRBD1	TGTGCCAGCAGCTCTAGGACAGGCCAAGAGACCCAGTACTTC	CASSSRTGQETQYF
TRBV2	-	TRBJ1-1	TRBD1	TGTGCCAGCAGTGAAGCGCTTAGGTCAGGGGGCACTGAAGCTTTCTTT	CASSEALRSGGTEAFF
TRBV14	-	TRBJ2-5	TRBD1	TGTGCCAGCAGTCAAGGGACAGGGTCGCAAGAGACCCAGTACTTC	CASSQGTGSQETQYF
TRBV19	-	TRBJ2-3	-	TGTGCCAGTAGTACAGGGATCACAGATACGCAGTATTTT	CASSTGITDTQYF
TRBV12-3/TRBV12-4	-	TRBJ1-1	-	TGTGCCAGCAGCCCACTCACTGAAGCTTTCTTT	CASSPLTEAFF
TRBV28	few	TRBJ1-4	-	TGTGCCAGCAGTTTAGAAACCGGAGCCGGTGAAAAACTGTTTTTT	CASSLETGAGEKLFF
TRBV6-5	few	TRBJ1-2	TRBD1	TGTGCCAGCAGAAGACAGGGGGCTAACTATGGCTACACCTTC	CASRRQGANYGYTF
TRBV7-9	-	TRBJ1-1	-	TGTGCCAGCAGCTTGAGGGAGGGGAACACTGAAGCTTTCTTT	CASSLREGNTEAFF
TRBV28	-	TRBJ1-2	-	TGTGCCAGCAGTGAGGGAACTAACTATGGCTACACCTTC	CASSEGTNYGYTF
TRBV10-1	-	TRBJ1-2	-	TGCGCCAGCAGTGGTACCAGGGCTGGCGGCTACACCTTC	CASSGTRAGGYTF
TRBV13	once	TRBJ1-1	-	TGTGCCAGCAGCTTAGATAGTGCGGGCACTGAAGCTTTCTTT	CASSLDSAGTEAFF
TRBV6-1	-	TRBJ1-1	-	TGTGCCAGCAGTGACAGGCTCGATATCGAAGCTTTCTTT	CASSDRLDIEAFF
TRBV6-5	-	TRBJ1-6	TRBD1	TGTGCCAGCAGCCGGGACAGCTATAATTCACCCCTCCACTTT	CASSRDSYNSPLHF
TRBV18	-	TRBJ1-1	-	TGTGCCAGCTCACCACGTCATTCACAAGGACAGACCGTCTTT	CASSPRHSQGQTVF
TRBV19	-	TRBJ2-2	TRBD2	TGTGCCAGTAGTGCGGCGGCGGGAGGGACCGGGGAGCTGTTTTTT	CASSAAAGGTGELFF
TRBV4-2	-	TRBJ2-2	-	TGTGCCAGCAGCCAAGCTCGTGGGGGGGCCCCCACCGGGGAGCTGTTTTTT	CASSQARGGAPTGELFF
TRBV4-1	-	TRBJ2-3	-	TGCGCCAGCAGCCAATTCTGGGCCGTCCCCAAAAATACGCAGTATTTT	CASSQFWAVPKNTQYF
TRBV7-2	-	TRBJ2-3	-	TGTGCCAGCAGGCGGGGTAGCACAGATACGCAGTATTTT	CASRRGSTDTQYF
TRBV29-1	-	TRBJ2-5	-	TGCAGCGTTGGGGGGGTAGGGCAAGAGACCCAGTACTTC	CSVGGVGQETQYF
TRBV2	-	TRBJ2-1	TRBD1	TGTGCCAGCAGCGGGACAGGGGACTTCTACAATGAGCAGTTCTTC	CASSGTGDFYNEQFF
TRBV7-2	-	TRBJ2-3	-	TGTGCCAGCAGCCTAGATTTAGGGGGGGTTAGCACAGATACGCAGTATTTT	CASSLDLGGVSTDTQYF
TRBV4-1	-	TRBJ1-6	-	TGCGCCAGCAGCCAAGAGAGGCCTGTCCGGTTTAATTCACCCCTCCACTTT	CASSQERPVRFNSPLHF
TRBV27	-	TRBJ2-7	TRBD2	TGTGCCAGCAGTTTGGCAACTAGCGGCCCTTCCTACGAGCAGTACTTC	CASSLATSGPSYEQYF
TRBV11-2	-	TRBJ2-3	-	TGTGCCAGCAGCTTCGGGTACTTCGAAGATACGCAGTATTTT	CASSFGYFEDTQYF
TRBV9	-	TRBJ2-1	TRBD2	TGTGCCAGCAGCTTCCGACTAGCGGGGGGGCGTTACAATGAGCAGTTCTTC	CASSFRLAGGRYNEQFF
TRBV3-1/TRBV3-2	-	TRBJ2-1	TRBD1	TGTGCCAGCAGCCTTCCGGGACAGGCCGTCTATGAGCAGTTCTTC	CASSLPGQAVYEQFF
TRBV19	-	TRBJ2-1	TRBD2	TGTGCCAGTAGTAAGAGACTAGCGGGACTCTACAATGAGCAGTTCTTC	CASSKRLAGLYNEQFF
TRBV6-5	-	TRBJ1-4	-	TGTGCCTCAGGGTTTGTTCGTGAAAAACTGTTTTTT	CASGFVREKLFF
TRBV4-1	-	TRBJ1-2	TRBD1	TGCGCCAGCAGCCGCTATTGGGACAGGCCTAACTATGGCTACACCTTC	CASSRYWDRPNYGYTF
TRBV6-5	-	TRBJ2-2	TRBD2	TGTGCCAGCAGCCGGGAGGGCCTTGGCGGATTGTTTTTT	CASSREGLGGLFF
TRBV10-3	-	TRBJ1-1	TRBD1	TGTGCCATCAGCCATACAGGGGGAGCTTTCTTT	CAISHTGGAFF
TRBV28	-	TRBJ1-6	-	TGTGCCAGCACCCAGACAGTCTCCTATAATTCACCCCTCCACTTT	CASTQTVSYNSPLHF
TRBV7-2	-	TRBJ2-5	-	TGTGCCAGCAGCTTAGGCGGTGTGGAAGTATCCCAGTACTTC	CASSLGGVEVSQYF
TRBV7-9	once	TRBJ1-5	TRBD1	TGTGCCAGCAGCTTAGTGACAGGGACTAGCAATCAGCCCCAGCATTTT	CASSLVTGTSNQPQHF
TRBV28	-	TRBJ2-3	-	TGTGCCAGCGGTTATCCCAGCGGGGATACGCAGTATTTT	CASGYPSGDTQYF
TRBV10-3	-	TRBJ2-2	-	TGTGCTATCCCTAACTCGAACACCGGGGAGCTGTTTTTT	CAIPNSNTGELFF
TRBV28	-	TRBJ2-7	TRBD1	TGTGCCAGCAGCCTCGAACCAGGGGGTACCTACGAGCAGTACTTC	CASSLEPGGTYEQYF
TRBV27	-	TRBJ1-5	-	TGTGCCAGCAGTCCTACGACTAATAGCAATCAGCCCCAGCATTTT	CASSPTTNSNQPQHF
TRBV2	once	TRBJ2-2	TRBD1	TGTGCCACATTATCCGGGACAGGCACCGGGGAGCTGTTTTTT	CATLSGTGTGELFF
TRBV7-2	-	TRBJ1-3	-	TGTGCCAGCAGCCAACCCGGGGGTGGAAACACCATATATTTT	CASSQPGGGNTIYF
TRBV11-2	-	TRBJ1-4	-	TGTGCCAGCAGCTTAATGGAGGAAAAACTGTTTTTT	CASSLMEEKLFF
TRBV19	-	TRBJ2-3	-	TGTGCCTCGAGGAGAACGGTTAGCACAGATACGCAGTATTTT	CASRRTVSTDTQYF
TRBV25-1	-	TRBJ1-2	TRBD1	TGTGCCAGCAACCTTGGGACAGGGGAAGGTGCTAACTATGGCTACACCTTC	CASNLGTGEGANYGYTF